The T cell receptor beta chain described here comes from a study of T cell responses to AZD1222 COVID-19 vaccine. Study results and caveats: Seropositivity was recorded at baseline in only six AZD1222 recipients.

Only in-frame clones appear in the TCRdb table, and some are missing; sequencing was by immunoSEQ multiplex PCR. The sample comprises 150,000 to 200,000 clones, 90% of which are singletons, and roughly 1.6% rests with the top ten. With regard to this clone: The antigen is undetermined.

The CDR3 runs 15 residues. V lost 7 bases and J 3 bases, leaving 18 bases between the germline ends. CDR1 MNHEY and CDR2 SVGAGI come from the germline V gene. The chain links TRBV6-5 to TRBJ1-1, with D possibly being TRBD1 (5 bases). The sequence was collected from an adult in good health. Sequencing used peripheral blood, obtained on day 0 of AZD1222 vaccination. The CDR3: CASIPGSGGYTEAFF. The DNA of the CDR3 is TGTGCCAGCATTCCCGGTTCGGGGGGTTACACTGAAGCTTTCTTT.